Listed here are 19 T cell receptor beta chains from one sample, sequenced in a study of T cells in Graves' hyperthyroidism and ophthalmopathy. RNA transcripts served as the template for amplifying TCR beta CDR3 regions. HTBI primers drove first-round RT-PCR of the TCR CDR3. TCRdb reprocessed the multiplex PCR reads via MiXCR and lists one record per CDR3 protein. The sample shows about 480,000 distinct CDR3 sequences, about 15% of them seen only once. The sequencing sample was made of blood. These receptors were obtained from a woman between 18 and 30 years old with Graves' hyperthyroidism.

This clonotype appeared many times. The CDR3 is CASSLGSSPGEQFF. In DNA form, the CDR3 reads TGCGCCAGCAGCTTGGGGAGTTCCCCGGGTGAGCAGTTCTTC. The chain joins TRBV5-1 to TRBJ2-1, with D unresolved. Trimming cost V 0 bases and J 9 bases, with 13 bases left between them. The germline gives CDR1 SGHRS, CDR2 YFSETQ. This CDR3 spans 14 amino acids.

This clonotype was counted many times. The chain uses TRBV9 and TRBJ2-1; 11 bases map to TRBD2. Per germline, CDR1 SGDLS and CDR2 YYNGEE. The CDR3 totals 15 residues. V shed 3 bases, J shed 8 bases, and the junction held 7 bases outside the gene matches. In nucleotides, the CDR3 is TGTGCCAGCAGCGCCCTTAGCGGGAGGGCCCATGAGCAGTTCTTC. Its protein product is CASSALSGRAHEQFF.

This clonotype was counted many times. In DNA form, the CDR3 reads TGTGCCAGCAGTCCACCGGGACACACTTATGGCTACACCTTC. Its translation: CASSPPGHTYGYTF. The V gene is TRBV6-1, the J gene TRBJ1-2; D perhaps matches TRBD1 (6 bases). The V gene's germline CDR1 is MNHNS and CDR2 SASEGT. The V end was cut by 5 bases, the J end by 5 bases, with 15 bases between. The CDR3 is 14 residues long.

This clonotype was seen a few times. This chain joins TRBV19 and TRBJ2-7, with 11 bases aligning to TRBD2. V was pared by 5 bases and J by 4 bases, with 1 base of the junction left unmatched. This CDR3 region has 13 residues. Germline-derived CDR1 and CDR2 are LNHDA and SQIVND (reference sequence). The CDR3 reads CASSPSGRYEQYF. CDR3 sequence (DNA): TGTGCCAGTAGTCCTAGCGGGAGGTACGAGCAGTACTTC.

A word on this clonotype: A much larger clone is a single base away; this may be a read error. The V gene is TRBV2, the J gene TRBJ2-1, with D perhaps TRBD1 (6 bases). Gene TRBJ2-7 matches the end of the DNA better, so the J call may be wrong. CDR1 SNHLY and CDR2 FYNNEI come from the germline V gene. The CDR3 extends over 16 amino acids. This CDR3 is CASSHPDRSSYNEQYF. CDR3 coding DNA: TGTGCCAGCAGTCACCCTGACAGGAGCTCCTACAATGAGCAGTACTTC.

This clonotype occurred many times. The chain is built from TRBV6-4 and TRBJ2-3; TRBD2 matches at 10 bases. The CDR3 length is 16 residues. The junction had 0 bases not matched to a gene; V was cut back by 0 bases and J by 0 bases. Germline-derived CDR1 and CDR2 are MRHNA and SNTAGT. CDR3 sequence reads: CASSDSTSGSTDTQYF. CDR3 DNA: TGTGCCAGCAGTGACTCGACTAGCGGGAGCACAGATACGCAGTATTTT.

This clonotype occurred many times. V gene TRBV11-3 combines with J gene TRBJ2-7; TRBD1 matches at 7 bases. This CDR3 spans 13 amino acids. With 4 bases clipped from V and 3 bases from J, the junction kept 3 bases outside the gene matches. The germline CDR1 and CDR2 sequences are SGHNT and YENEEA. The CDR3 DNA reads as TGTGCCAGCAGCTCCCGGGACAGCTACGAGCAGTACTTC. It specifies CASSSRDSYEQYF.

This clonotype was detected many times. This chain joins TRBV20-1 and TRBJ1-2; D might be TRBD1 (6 bases). CDR3 length equals 12 residues. CDR1 and CDR2 from the germline V gene are DFQATT and SNEGSKA (reference sequence). V shed 5 bases and J shed 3 bases, with 10 bases lying between them. In DNA, the CDR3 is TGCAGTGCTGGGGCAGGGGACTATGGCTACACCTTC. Residues: CSAGAGDYGYTF.

This clonotype appeared many times. The V gene is TRBV20-1, the J gene TRBJ1-5, with no clear D. CDR1 is DFQATT, CDR2 SNEGSKA, per germline (reference sequence). This CDR3 spans 13 amino acids. The V end lost 6 bases, the J end lost 7 bases, and 16 bases lay between the germline ends. The CDR3 region is CSAAALVGQPQHF. The CDR3 DNA follows: TGCAGTGCGGCTGCATTGGTTGGACAGCCCCAGCATTTT.

This clonotype was seen more than once but under ten times. The chain has TRBV30 and TRBJ1-2; 8 bases line up with TRBD1. After removal of 2 bases from V and 11 bases from J, the junction contained 10 bases not matched to a gene. In germline, CDR1 is GTSNPN, CDR2 SVGIG (reference sequence). The CDR3 contains 13 residues. As DNA, the CDR3 is TGTGCCTGGAGTCACTCTGTCAGGGGGCATTACACCTTC. As protein: CAWSHSVRGHYTF.

This clonotype was counted ten times or more. The rearrangement uses TRBV29-1 and TRBJ1-1, with 7 bases identical to TRBD1. The J segment lost 6 bases and the V segment lost 6 bases, leaving 7 bases of the junction unmatched. Germline assignment: CDR1 SQVTM and CDR2 ANQGSEA. The CDR3 totals 12 residues. Here the CDR3 reads CSVRDREPEAFF. DNA for the CDR3: TGCAGCGTCCGAGACAGGGAACCTGAAGCTTTCTTT.

This clonotype occurred many times. The V call is TRBV24-1, the J call TRBJ1-2, with 8 positions matching TRBD1. J was trimmed by 4 bases and V by 9 bases; bases with no gene match: 3. The germline V gene encodes CDR1 KGHDR and CDR2 SFDVKD. This CDR3 contains 12 residues. CDR3 sequence (DNA): TGTGCCACCGGACAGGGACCCTATGGCTACACCTTC. It yields the protein CATGQGPYGYTF.

This clonotype was counted a few times. The chain has TRBV6-1 and TRBJ2-1; the match to TRBD2 covers 9 bases. The CDR3 extends over 13 amino acids. The germline gives CDR1 MNHNS, CDR2 SASEGT. V was clipped by 8 bases and J by 8 bases; unmatched bases: 7. CDR3 nucleotide sequence: TGTGCCAGCTCCCATAGCGGGAGACATGAGCAGTTCTTC. This encodes CASSHSGRHEQFF.

This clonotype was seen at least ten times. The chain is built from TRBV7-9 and TRBJ1-1; D gene ambiguous. Trimming pared 1 base from V and 7 bases from J, leaving 4 bases between. This CDR3 has 11 residues. CDR1 is SEHNR and CDR2 is FQNEAQ in the germline V gene (reference sequence). The CDR3 is CASSLGREAFF. CDR3 sequence (DNA): TGTGCCAGCAGCTTAGGGCGTGAAGCTTTCTTT.

This clonotype has more than one count but fewer than ten. This chain links TRBV7-6 with TRBJ2-5, with D maybe TRBD1 (6 bases). This CDR3 is built from 14 residues. Germline lookup yields CDR1 SGHVS and CDR2 FNYEAQ. Trimming pared 5 bases from V and 0 bases from J, leaving 10 bases between. CDR3 bases: TGTGCCAGCAGCAGTACAGGGCACCAAGAGACCCAGTACTTC. Protein sequence: CASSSTGHQETQYF.

This clonotype was seen many times. The V and J genes are TRBV7-2 and TRBJ2-5, with D possibly being TRBD1 (5 bases). Germline-derived CDR1 and CDR2 are SGHTA and FQGNSA. The CDR3 sequence is 16 residues long. Deletions cut 6 bases from V and 5 bases from J, with 22 bases between. The CDR3 nucleotides read TGTGCCAGCAGTCAGACAGAAGGCCCCGCAAGGGAGACCCAGTACTTC. The encoded protein is CASSQTEGPARETQYF.

This clonotype appeared many times. This sequence joins TRBV20-1 and TRBJ2-7; D is possibly TRBD2 (6 bases). V lost 5 bases and J lost 5, with 13 bases in between. CDR1 and CDR2 (germline): DFQATT, SNEGSKA (reference sequence). CDR3 length: 12 amino acids. The CDR3 DNA follows: TGCAGTGCTCGGAGGGAGGTCGACGAGCAGTACTTC. Its protein is CSARREVDEQYF.

This clonotype was seen more than once but under ten times. The V gene is TRBV25-1, the J gene TRBJ1-5; D is unresolved. Trimming pared 3 bases from V and 3 bases from J, leaving 6 bases between. The length of the CDR3 is 13 residues. Per germline, CDR1 MGHDK and CDR2 SYGVNS. Written as DNA, the CDR3 is TGTGCCAGCAGTGACGACTACAATCAGCCCCAGCATTTT. Protein: CASSDDYNQPQHF.

This clonotype was seen ten or more times. The V gene is TRBV12-5, the J gene TRBJ1-6; TRBD1 is a possible D gene (5 bases). Trimming pared 3 bases from V and 0 bases from J, leaving 15 bases between. CDR3 length equals 18 residues. The germline gives CDR1 LGHNT, CDR2 FRNRAP. CDR3 region: CASGFLDKASSYNSPLHF. The DNA for the CDR3 is TGTGCTAGTGGTTTCCTGGACAAGGCGAGCTCCTATAATTCACCCCTCCACTTT.